This entry lists 20 T cell receptor beta chains sequenced from one sample in a study of tumor-infiltrating lymphocytes in glioblastoma multiforme. Three nested ARM-PCR rounds with V-beta and C-beta primers built TCRB libraries. A single record per CDR3 protein comes from TCRdb applying MiXCR to the multiplex PCR reads. Seen here are approximately 10,000 distinct CDR3 sequences, 60% to 70% observed once, and the top ten hold 29%. Sequenced material: brain tumor tissue. Receptor source: a male donor with glioblastoma.

This clonotype was counted a few times. The chain joins TRBV4-2 to TRBJ2-3; the D is unclear. V was shortened by 2 bases and J by 4 bases, with 10 bases between the two germline ends. From germline, CDR1 is LGHNA and CDR2 YNFKEQ. The CDR3 totals 14 residues. The chain's CDR3 is CASSQSDRADTQYF. CDR3 bases: TGTGCCAGCAGCCAATCTGACCGGGCAGATACGCAGTATTTT.

This clonotype has only a few counts. This chain uses TRBV10-3 with TRBJ1-1; D gene ambiguous. The CDR3 consists of 13 residues. Trimming took 10 bases from V and 4 from J, leaving 16 bases between them. Germline V gene lookup returns CDR1 ENHRY and CDR2 SYGVKD. Written as DNA, the CDR3 is TGTGCCACCGAGGGAGACATGAGCACTGAAGCTTTCTTT. Amino acid sequence: CATEGDMSTEAFF.

Notes on this clonotype: This may stem from a read error, because a much larger clone lies one nucleotide away. The V and J genes are TRBV2 and TRBJ2-2; TRBD1 or TRBD2 may be the D gene (5 bases each). The CDR3 length is 14 residues. In germline, CDR1 is SNHLY, CDR2 FYNNEI. The CDR3 region is CASNDSGSTGELFF. The CDR3 region has the DNA TGTGCCAGCAACGACAGTGGCTCCACCGGGGAGTTGTTTTTT.

The genes are TRBV11-1 and TRBJ2-1, with D maybe TRBD2 (5 bases). The length of the CDR3 is 16 residues. Germline CDR1 SGHAT, CDR2 FQDESV (reference sequence). Trimming stripped 1 base from V and 6 bases from J, with 16 bases between. CDR3: CASSLGGSSRVNEQFF. In DNA form, the CDR3 reads TGTGCCAGCAGCTTAGGCGGGTCTTCTCGGGTCAATGAGCAGTTCTTC.

For this clonotype: Its ends do not fully match the called genes, so a read error is possible. This chain links TRBV6-5 with TRBJ1-2; possible D gene TRBD1, 6 bases. This CDR3 contains 16 residues. Looked up from germline, CDR1 is MNHEY and CDR2 is SVGAGI. The CDR3 loop reads CASSYSSGRGGYGYTF. The DNA of the CDR3 is TGTGCCAGCAGTTACTCGAGTGGCAGGGGAGGGTATGGCTACACCTTT.

The J gene is TRBJ2-2, the V gene TRBV14; 10 positions agree with TRBD2. The junction had 8 bases not matched to a gene; V was cut back by 2 bases and J by 2 bases. Germline V gives CDR1 SGHDN, CDR2 FVKESK. The CDR3 extends over 18 amino acids. CDR3: CASSQIASGRDNTGELFF. The CDR3 DNA sequence: TGTGCCAGCAGCCAAATCGCCAGCGGGAGGGATAACACCGGGGAGCTGTTTTTT.

As concerns this clonotype: A much larger clone lies a single base off, so this may be a read error. The chain recombines TRBV24-1 with TRBJ2-5; D may be TRBD1 (5 bases). The CDR3 has 13 amino acids. Looked up from germline, CDR1 is KGHDR and CDR2 is SFDVKD. Deletions cut 4 bases from V and 5 bases from J, with 10 bases between. CDR3 in amino acids: CATSEQEFETQYF. CDR3 DNA: TGTGCCACCAGTGAACAGGAGTTTGAGACCCAGTACTTC.

The J gene is TRBJ2-3, the V gene TRBV4-1; maybe TRBD2 (5 bases). CDR1 MGHRA and CDR2 YSYEKL come from the germline V gene. The CDR3 is 15 residues long. Trimming left V 0 bases short and J 7 bases short, with 14 bases between. CDR3 in DNA: TGCGCCAGCAGCCAAGATAAGCGGAGCATATATACGCAGTATTTT. Amino acids: CASSQDKRSIYTQYF.

This clonotype is medium-sized in the sample. This rearrangement joins TRBV6-5 to TRBJ2-7, with D tentatively TRBD2 (6 bases). CDR1 and CDR2 from the germline V gene are MNHEY and SVGAGI. The CDR3 is made up of 13 amino acids. V lost 7 bases and J lost 3, with 13 bases in between. The CDR3 sequence is CASTGVGSYEQYF. The CDR3 DNA reads TGTGCCAGCACGGGGGTGGGTAGCTACGAGCAGTACTTC.

The chain joins TRBV6-6 to TRBJ2-5; D is uncertain. From germline, CDR1 is MNHNY and CDR2 SVGAGI (reference sequence). Trimming left V 2 bases short and J 5 bases short, with 15 bases between. The CDR3 is 15 amino acids. CDR3 in amino acids: CASSYARDLRETQYF. The CDR3 nucleotides are TGTGCCAGCAGTTACGCCCGTGACTTAAGGGAGACCCAGTACTTC.

On this clonotype: A read error may produce the germline difference seen at one junction end. V and J are TRBV12-3 or TRBV12-4 and TRBJ1-5; TRBD1 agrees at 7 bases. The CDR3 consists of 15 residues. The CDR3: CASSDDRVSNQLQHF. The CDR3 region has the DNA TGTGCCAGTAGTGACGACAGGGTTAGCAATCAGCTCCAGCATTTT.

In the case of this clonotype: Germline is not matched at one junction end, which may reflect a read error. The chain couples TRBV5-4 to TRBJ1-4; D is unclear. Germline V gene sequence: CDR1 SGHNT, CDR2 YYREEE (reference sequence). CDR3 size: 15 residues. CDR3 nucleotide sequence: TGTGCCAGCGGCTTGGCCACAGAAGAAAACGAAAAACTGTTTTTT. It translates to CASGLATEENEKLFF.

On this clonotype itself: Mismatch with germline at one junction end may stem from a read error. The rearrangement uses TRBV5-1 and TRBJ2-3; 7 nucleotides align to TRBD2. CDR3 length: 14 residues. CDR1 is SGHRS, CDR2 YFSETQ, per germline. CDR3 sequence reads: CASTREDPRDAQYF. The CDR3 nucleotides are TGCGCCAGCACACGGGAGGACCCCAGAGATGCGCAGTATTTT.

Only one count was recorded for this clonotype. The CDR3 nucleotides are TGCGCCAGCCAGGAGACCGGGGAGCTGTTTTTT. Protein sequence: CASQETGELFF. This chain uses TRBV5-1 with TRBJ2-2; D is undetermined. From germline, CDR1 is SGHRS and CDR2 YFSETQ. Trimming removed 7 bases at V and 5 bases at J, with 6 bases between. The CDR3 covers 11 residues.

Concerning this clonotype itself: The CDR3 carries no conserved terminal phenylalanine or tryptophan, so it likely arises from a read error. The chain combines TRBV6-2 or TRBV6-3 with TRBJ2-7; possibly TRBD2 for D (6 bases). CDR1 and CDR2 (germline): MNHEY, SVGEGT. The CDR3 runs to 13 residues. The CDR3 region has the DNA TGTTCCAGCAGTCGCGGGAAACTGGGCGAGCAGTACTCC. This codes for CSSSRGKLGEQYS.

This clonotype showed up many times. This may be a read error: a much more frequent sequence differs by one nucleotide. The J gene is TRBJ2-2, the V gene TRBV6-2 or TRBV6-3; D is tentatively TRBD1 or TRBD2 (6 bases each). Trimming pared 8 bases from V and 16 bases from J, leaving 14 bases between. The CDR3 length is 10 residues. Germline lookup yields CDR1 MNHEY and CDR2 SVGEGT. DNA for the CDR3: TGTGCCAGCCGAAACCGGGGGCCGTTTTTT. As protein: CASRNRGPFF.

The chain joins TRBV11-2 to TRBJ2-1; D gene uncertain. Germline CDR1 is SGHAT and CDR2 is FQNNGV. The CDR3 is 15 residues long. V was trimmed by 10 bases and J by 6 bases, leaving 22 bases between them. The CDR3 here is CAIGLRQGQLNEQFF. As DNA, the CDR3 is TGTGCCATCGGCTTAAGACAAGGGCAACTCAATGAGCAGTTCTTC.

This sequence joins TRBV5-5 and TRBJ1-4; D is undetermined. Per germline, CDR1 SGHKS and CDR2 YYEKEE (reference sequence). The CDR3 runs 14 residues. Trimming took 2 bases from V and 0 from J, leaving 5 bases between them. The CDR3 sequence: CASSLTATNEKLFF. CDR3 sequence (DNA): TGTGCCAGCAGCTTAACCGCAACTAATGAAAAACTGTTTTTT. The complete variable domain, with remaining parts taken from reference TRBV5-5 and TRBJ1-4, reads DAGVTQSPTHLIKTRGQQVTLRCSPISGHKSVSWYQQVLGQGPQFIFQYYEKEERGRGNFPDRFSARQFPNYSSELNVNALLLGDSALYLCASSLTATNEKLFFGSGTQLSVL.

The rearrangement joins TRBV20-1 to TRBJ2-3; 10 bases agree with TRBD1. The V gene end was trimmed by 5 bases and the J gene end by 1 base; junction bases not matched to a gene: 9. CDR3 size: 16 residues. The germline V gene encodes CDR1 DFQATT and CDR2 SNEGSKA (reference sequence). The CDR3: CSAHPHGTGGTDTQYF. The CDR3 DNA reads TGCAGTGCTCACCCCCACGGGACAGGGGGCACAGATACGCAGTATTTT.

The chain uses TRBV12-3 or TRBV12-4 and TRBJ2-3; 9 bases are shared with TRBD2. The CDR3 is 16 residues long. J lost 4 bases, V lost 3 bases, and 8 bases had no gene match. The CDR3 spells CASSFIRGGAADTQYF. DNA for the CDR3: TGTGCCAGCAGTTTTATTCGCGGGGGGGCGGCAGATACGCAGTATTTT.